These 11 T cell receptor beta chains were sequenced from one sample in a study of shared clonotypes between healthy human individuals. Clones were sequenced by immunoSEQ multiplex PCR, and TCRdb holds only the in-frame ones, with some missing. In the table there are a few million clones, approximately 93% of which are singletons. Sequenced material: naive CD4+ T cells from PBMCs. The subset: CD45RA+ positively selected. The source of these receptors is a man younger than 30 in good health. Some clones in this sample may be carry-over from other donors' samples.

The chain recombines TRBV5-6 with TRBJ1-1, with TRBD1 identical over 9 bases. This CDR3 contains 16 residues. With 2 bases clipped from V and 1 base from J, the junction kept 6 bases outside the gene matches. Per the germline V gene, CDR1 is SGHDT and CDR2 is YYEEEE. This CDR3 reads CASSLGGTGTNTEAFF. The CDR3 bases are TGTGCCAGCAGCTTAGGGGGGACAGGGACGAACACTGAAGCTTTCTTT.

This clone was seen once. The chain has TRBV10-3 and TRBJ2-2; D is perhaps TRBD2 (5 bases). The length of the CDR3 is 17 residues. V shed 7 bases and J shed 0 bases, with 18 bases lying between them. Germline V gene sequence: CDR1 ENHRY, CDR2 SYGVKD. The CDR3, as DNA: TGTGCCATCAACCACTCCCCAAGCGGCGCGAACACCGGGGAGCTGTTTTTT. This sequence encodes CAINHSPSGANTGELFF.

CDR3 sequence reads: CASSDFGSYTEAFF. In nucleotides, the CDR3 is TGTGCCAGCAGTGACTTCGGGTCATACACTGAAGCTTTCTTT. The chain couples TRBV25-1 to TRBJ1-1, with D uncertain. The germline CDR1 and CDR2 sequences are MGHDK and SYGVNS. The CDR3 contains 14 residues. The ends were cut back, 3 bases at V and 3 bases at J, with 11 bases in the middle.

As concerns this clone: Other DNA variants within this sample encode the same CDR3. The chain couples TRBV19 to TRBJ1-2, with D hard to call. Trimming shortened V by 3 bases and J by 4 bases, and 9 bases separated the two germline ends. The CDR3 has 13 amino acids. Germline V gives CDR1 LNHDA, CDR2 SQIVND (reference sequence). The CDR3 DNA reads as TGTGCCAGTAGTATTGCGGGCTCCTATGGCTACACCTTC. This codes for CASSIAGSYGYTF.

The chain links TRBV29-1 to TRBJ2-4; 10 bases map to TRBD2. The CDR3 length is 12 residues. Germline values: CDR1 SQVTM, CDR2 ANQGSEA. With V trimmed by 5 bases and J by 9 bases, 4 bases remained unmatched. The CDR3 DNA reads TGCAGCGTTCGTGGGACTAGCGCCATTCAGTACTTC. Its translation is CSVRGTSAIQYF. Using reference TRBV29-1 and TRBJ2-4 for the parts outside the CDR3, the full variable domain is SAVISQKPSRDICQRGTSLTIQCQVDSQVTMMFWYRQQPGQSLTLIATANQGSEATYESGFVIDKFPISRPNLTFSTLTVSNMSPEDSSIYLCSVRGTSAIQYFGAGTRLSVL.

The V gene is TRBV4-2, the J gene TRBJ2-1; D remains unclear. Between the trimmed V and J ends, which lost 3 bases and 2 bases, there was a span of 8 bases. This CDR3 region has 14 residues. Germline assignment: CDR1 LGHNA and CDR2 YNFKEQ. CDR3 protein: CASSHSPPYNEQFF. For the CDR3, the DNA is TGTGCCAGCAGCCATTCCCCCCCCTACAATGAGCAGTTCTTC.

V gene TRBV4-3 combines with J gene TRBJ2-7; 10 bases match TRBD1. CDR3 size: 20 residues. CDR1 is LGHNA, CDR2 YSLEER, per germline. V lost 3 bases, J lost 3 bases, and 20 bases stayed unmatched. The CDR3 sequence is CASSQPKRDRGSFLIYEQYF. The CDR3 DNA reads TGCGCCAGCAGCCAGCCCAAGCGGGACAGGGGCTCCTTTTTGATCTACGAGCAGTACTTC.

The V and J genes are TRBV5-1 and TRBJ1-1, with D tentatively TRBD1 (5 bases). Between the trimmed V and J ends, which lost 0 bases and 1 base, there was a span of 10 bases. Looked up from germline, CDR1 is SGHRS and CDR2 is YFSETQ. The CDR3 extends over 15 amino acids. The CDR3 spells CASSLVGESNTEAFF. CDR3 sequence (DNA): TGCGCCAGCAGCTTGGTAGGGGAATCGAACACTGAAGCTTTCTTT.

This sequence joins TRBV6-5 and TRBJ2-4; 9 bases align to TRBD1. With 2 bases clipped from V and 4 bases from J, the junction kept 6 bases outside the gene matches. Germline loops: CDR1 MNHEY, CDR2 SVGAGI. The CDR3 extends over 16 amino acids. DNA of the CDR3: TGTGCCAGCAGTTACGACCGGGACAGGGTAAAAAACATTCAGTACTTC. Its protein is CASSYDRDRVKNIQYF.

J is TRBJ2-7 and V is TRBV29-1; TRBD2 is a possible D gene (6 bases). V shed 4 bases and J shed 0 bases, with 10 bases lying between them. The CDR3 consists of 13 residues. Germline V gives CDR1 SQVTM, CDR2 ANQGSEA. The CDR3 spells CSVGGDSSYEQYF. The CDR3 DNA reads as TGCAGCGTTGGCGGGGATAGCTCCTACGAGCAGTACTTC.

The rearrangement joins TRBV28 to TRBJ2-2; TRBD1 agrees at 7 bases. The CDR3 runs to 15 residues. The V segment lost 5 bases and the J segment 5 bases; nucleotides outside the gene matches: 8. Germline lookup yields CDR1 MDHEN and CDR2 SYDVKM. The CDR3 sequence: CASSTAQGPTGELFF. The CDR3 nucleotides read TGTGCCAGCAGTACCGCACAGGGGCCGACCGGGGAGCTGTTTTTT.